Each of the 32 T cell receptor beta chains below was sequenced from the same sample in a study of T-cell reconstitution after alpha-beta-depleted transplantation in children. Researchers prepared the TCRbeta library using unique molecular identifiers, the study reports. TCRdb independently ran MiXCR on the PCR reads; one entry per CDR3 protein. The data hold approximately 630,000 distinct CDR3 sequences, with roughly 14% observed a single time. The sample consisted of PBMCs, taken before TCRalphabeta/CD19-depleted stem cell transplant. These receptors came from a girl aged 2-15 years with congenital amegakaryocytic thrombocytopenia, due to receive a stem cell transplant.

This clonotype was observed at least ten times. In nucleotides, the CDR3 is TGTGCCAGCATCCCCGATCGGACCCCCTACACAGATACGCAGTATTTT. Amino acids: CASIPDRTPYTDTQYF. This chain joins TRBV12-3 or TRBV12-4 and TRBJ2-3; D not certain. There are 16 residues in the CDR3. V dropped 7 bases and J dropped 2 bases, with 19 bases sitting between them.

This clonotype has a handful of counts. The V call is TRBV29-1, the J call TRBJ2-1, with TRBD2 as a possible D gene (7 bases). Trimming stripped 6 bases from V and 0 bases from J, with 18 bases between. Germline values: CDR1 SQVTM, CDR2 ANQGSEA. The CDR3 has 16 residues. The CDR3 spells CSVVLGGGPSYNEQFF. DNA for the CDR3: TGCAGCGTGGTGCTAGGGGGAGGGCCCTCCTACAATGAGCAGTTCTTC.

Ten or more counts support this clonotype. V and J are TRBV12-3 or TRBV12-4 and TRBJ1-3; D is ambiguous. This CDR3 is built from 12 residues. Trimming shortened V by 6 bases and J by 6 bases, and 9 bases separated the two germline ends. CDR3 in DNA: TGTGCCAGCAGGACTATCCTAAACACCATATATTTT. This codes for CASRTILNTIYF.

This clonotype came up a few times. V and J are TRBV20-1 and TRBJ2-3, with 12 bases aligning to TRBD2. The CDR3 runs 14 residues. The germline V gene encodes CDR1 DFQATT and CDR2 SNEGSKA (reference sequence). With V trimmed by 5 bases and J by 6 bases, 6 bases remained unmatched. Here the CDR3 reads CSAWTSGTLDTQYF. The CDR3 bases are TGCAGTGCTTGGACTAGCGGGACCCTCGATACGCAGTATTTT.

This clonotype showed up just a few times. The chain has TRBV7-3 and TRBJ2-2, with TRBD2 matching over 8 bases. Germline assignment: CDR1 SGHTA and CDR2 FQGTGA. The CDR3 runs to 15 residues. The V segment lost 4 bases and the J segment 7 bases; nucleotides outside the gene matches: 8. The CDR3 loop is CASSSGTRRSGELFF. The CDR3, as DNA: TGTGCCAGCAGCTCTGGGACTAGAAGAAGCGGGGAGCTGTTTTTT. The full variable domain, its missing parts supplied by reference TRBV7-3 and TRBJ2-2, is GAGVSQTPSNKVTEKGKYVELRCDPISGHTALYWYRQSLGQGPEFLIYFQGTGAADDSGLPNDRFFAVRPEGSVSTLKIQRTERGDSAVYLCASSSGTRRSGELFFGEGSRLTVL.

The chain couples TRBV20-1 to TRBJ2-7, with 9 bases identical to TRBD2. Germline V gene lookup returns CDR1 DFQATT and CDR2 SNEGSKA (reference sequence). The V and J ends lost 6 bases and 0 bases, in that order; junction bases with no gene match: 9. This CDR3 comprises 15 residues. CDR3 nucleotides: TGCAGTGCATTCTGTAGCGGGAGCGACTCCTACGAGCAGTACTTC. The encoded protein is CSAFCSGSDSYEQYF.

The rearrangement uses TRBV15 and TRBJ2-7, with D unclear. Germline CDR1 reads LNHNV; CDR2 reads YYDKDF (reference sequence). The CDR3 is 13 residues long. V lost 0 bases and J lost 6, with 9 bases in between. As DNA, the CDR3 is TGTGCCACCAGCAGAGATCGTACTTTCGAGCAGTACTTC. Translated, it gives CATSRDRTFEQYF.

The table lists this clonotype with a few counts. The chain employs TRBV12-3 or TRBV12-4 and TRBJ2-3; tentative D call: TRBD2 (7 bases). V lost 4 bases and J 2 bases, leaving 10 bases between the germline ends. There are 14 residues in the CDR3. The CDR3 loop is CASSSGGPTDTQYF. In DNA form, the CDR3 reads TGTGCCAGCAGTTCGGGGGGCCCCACAGATACGCAGTATTTT.

This clonotype was observed a few times. The chain has TRBV20-1 and TRBJ1-2; 9 bases agree with TRBD1. The germline CDR1 and CDR2 sequences are DFQATT and SNEGSKA (reference sequence). V lost 1 base, J lost 8 bases, and 8 bases stayed unmatched. The CDR3 loop spans 14 amino acids. The CDR3 coding sequence is TGCAGTGCTAGAGGGGACAGGGAAGGCGACGGCTACACCTTC. Its protein is CSARGDREGDGYTF.

This clonotype turned up a few times. The chain uses TRBV12-3 or TRBV12-4 and TRBJ1-1; D call uncertain. CDR3 size: 13 residues. V was trimmed by 3 bases and J by 10 bases, leaving 15 bases between them. The CDR3 spells CASSFVIGRRAFF. CDR3 coding DNA: TGTGCCAGCAGTTTTGTAATCGGGCGGCGAGCTTTCTTT.

This chain links TRBV7-9 with TRBJ2-7; maybe TRBD1 (6 bases). V dropped 5 bases and J dropped 7 bases, with 18 bases sitting between them. This CDR3 has 14 residues. Germline V CDR1 and CDR2: SEHNR, FQNEAQ (reference sequence). This CDR3 reads CASSLDGQSREQYF. The DNA for the CDR3 is TGTGCCAGCAGCCTAGACGGACAGTCTAGGGAGCAGTACTTC.

This clonotype was found a few times. The rearrangement links TRBV3-1 to TRBJ1-2; a possible D gene is TRBD1 (5 bases). Between the trimmed V and J ends, which lost 0 bases and 0 bases, there was a span of 14 bases. The CDR3 spans 17 residues. From germline, CDR1 is LGHDT and CDR2 YNNKEL (reference sequence). The CDR3 sequence is CASSQDPRQRSNYGYTF. The DNA of the CDR3 is TGTGCCAGCAGCCAAGATCCCAGACAGCGATCTAACTATGGCTACACCTTC.

This clonotype was observed a handful of times. The chain has TRBV20-1 and TRBJ2-1; 10 bases match TRBD2. There are 14 residues in the CDR3. The germline V gene encodes CDR1 DFQATT and CDR2 SNEGSKA (reference sequence). The ends lost 3 bases at V and 10 bases at J; junction bases unmatched: 9. CDR3 amino acids: CSASRAGGSGEQFF. As DNA, the CDR3 is TGCAGTGCTAGCCGAGCGGGAGGGAGCGGGGAGCAGTTCTTC.

At least ten counts were recorded for this clonotype. The CDR3, as DNA: TGTGCCATCAGTGACAGGCCTTACAATGAGCAGTTCTTC. It encodes CAISDRPYNEQFF. The rearrangement links TRBV10-3 to TRBJ2-1; D is ambiguous. V was clipped by 3 bases and J by 4 bases, with 7 bases between them. Germline V gene sequence: CDR1 ENHRY, CDR2 SYGVKD. The CDR3 runs to 13 residues.

Ten or more counts support this clonotype. The chain links TRBV5-1 to TRBJ2-2; D may be TRBD1 (6 bases). There are 17 residues in the CDR3. Germline V gene sequence: CDR1 SGHRS, CDR2 YFSETQ. V lost 1 base, J lost 0 bases, and 13 bases lay in between. This chain's CDR3 is CASSLTRTVPNTGELFF. The CDR3 DNA reads as TGCGCCAGCAGCTTGACCCGGACAGTACCGAACACCGGGGAGCTGTTTTTT.

This clonotype was recorded many times. This chain connects TRBV5-1 to TRBJ1-2; TRBD1 aligns across 9 bases. Germline V CDR1 and CDR2: SGHRS, YFSETQ. CDR3 size: 19 residues. V lost 2 bases, J lost 2 bases, and 16 bases stayed unmatched. CDR3: CASSLWDRETTIDNYGYTF. Written as DNA, the CDR3 is TGCGCCAGCAGCTTATGGGACAGGGAGACGACGATTGACAACTATGGCTACACCTTC.

This clonotype was counted ten times or more. The chain carries TRBV7-3 and TRBJ2-2; D is unclear. CDR3 length: 16 amino acids. In germline, CDR1 is SGHTA, CDR2 FQGTGA. Trimming left V 3 bases short and J 4 bases short, with 15 bases between. The CDR3 protein is CASSFYLAGGTGELFF. The CDR3 DNA follows: TGTGCCAGCAGCTTCTATTTGGCAGGCGGCACCGGGGAGCTGTTTTTT.

This clonotype was detected ten times or more. The chain recombines TRBV7-2 with TRBJ2-1; a weak D match, TRBD2 (6 bases). Trimming left V 5 bases short and J 15 bases short, with 23 bases between. The germline V gene encodes CDR1 SGHTA and CDR2 FQGNSA. The CDR3 has 14 residues. Here the CDR3 reads CASSTGLASWIGFF. CDR3 DNA sequence: TGTGCCAGCAGCACTGGTCTAGCGAGTTGGATAGGGTTCTTC.

This clonotype occurred a few times. The chain joins TRBV2 to TRBJ1-2; possibly TRBD1 for D (5 bases). The length of the CDR3 is 17 residues. Germline V gene lookup returns CDR1 SNHLY and CDR2 FYNNEI. Trimming cost V 6 bases and J 4 bases, with 24 bases left between them. The CDR3, as DNA: TGTGCCAGCAGCTACCCCGGGACGCAGAGCCCCCTCTATGGCTACACCTTC. Translation gives CASSYPGTQSPLYGYTF.

Comments on this clonotype: This may stem from a read error, because a much larger clone lies one nucleotide away. This chain joins TRBV20-1 and TRBJ2-3; TRBD2 is a possible D gene (5 bases). The germline V and J ends were trimmed by 2 bases and 6 bases, with 12 bases remaining between them. This CDR3 is built from 13 residues. From germline, CDR1 is DFQATT and CDR2 SNEGSKA (reference sequence). Here the CDR3 DNA reads TGCAGTGCTAGACACGGACTTGATGATACGCAGTATTTT. Its translation is CSARHGLDDTQYF.

This clonotype was seen ten or more times. The chain carries TRBV4-1 and TRBJ1-3; D uncertain. V shed 4 bases and J shed 0 bases, with 10 bases lying between them. Germline CDR1 is MGHRA and CDR2 is YSYEKL. The CDR3 has 15 residues. The CDR3 spells CASSPLQFSGNTIYF. The CDR3 DNA sequence: TGCGCCAGCAGCCCCCTACAGTTCTCTGGAAACACCATATATTTT.

This clonotype showed up just a few times. The V call is TRBV7-8, the J call TRBJ2-7, with D perhaps TRBD2 (5 bases). Per germline, CDR1 SGHVS and CDR2 FQNEAQ. Trimming took 5 bases from V and 6 from J, leaving 29 bases between them. There are 18 residues in the CDR3. This CDR3 reads CASSRTGGAAQILGEQYF. The CDR3 nucleotides are TGTGCCAGCAGCAGAACCGGAGGAGCAGCACAAATCCTTGGCGAGCAGTACTTC.

This chain joins TRBV7-9 and TRBJ2-7; D is perhaps TRBD1 or TRBD2 (5 bases each). The CDR3 is 17 residues long. Germline V CDR1 and CDR2: SEHNR, FQNEAQ (reference sequence). With 4 bases removed from V and 0 bases from J, the gap between germline ends came to 19 bases. CDR3 nucleotides: TGTGCCAGCAGCTCCACGACATTGAGGGGTAGCTCCTACGAGCAGTACTTC. This codes for CASSSTTLRGSSYEQYF.

This clonotype was picked up many times. The chain has TRBV7-9 and TRBJ2-7; 7 bases agree with TRBD2. The CDR3 totals 17 residues. CDR1 SEHNR and CDR2 FQNEAQ come from the germline V gene (reference sequence). J gave up 1 base and V 1 base, and 10 bases lay outside the gene matches. The chain's CDR3 is CASSLDYPSGRSYEQYF. CDR3 bases: TGTGCCAGCAGCTTAGATTACCCTAGCGGAAGATCCTACGAGCAGTACTTC.

The table lists this clonotype with many counts. The chain has TRBV7-9 and TRBJ2-2; D gene unclear. CDR3 length: 17 residues. Germline V gives CDR1 SEHNR, CDR2 FQNEAQ (reference sequence). Trimming shortened V by 3 bases and J by 0 bases, and 14 bases separated the two germline ends. The CDR3 here is CASSFLRGLPNTGELFF. As DNA, the CDR3 is TGTGCCAGCAGCTTTTTGCGCGGCCTACCGAACACCGGGGAGCTGTTTTTT.

This clonotype was found a few times. The V and J genes are TRBV12-3 or TRBV12-4 and TRBJ1-1; D remains ambiguous. V lost 4 bases and J 0 bases, leaving 12 bases between the germline ends. This CDR3 contains 15 residues. The CDR3 coding sequence is TGTGCCAGCAGTTCCCTCAGTGTCCTGAACACTGAAGCTTTCTTT. Translating it yields CASSSLSVLNTEAFF.

This clonotype was recorded at least ten times. V usage is TRBV20-1 and J usage is TRBJ2-6; D is unclear. Trimming took off 6 bases at V and 0 bases at J, with 6 bases between the two ends. The CDR3 covers 13 residues. Looked up from germline, CDR1 is DFQATT and CDR2 is SNEGSKA (reference sequence). The CDR3 coding sequence is TGCAGTGCAAGGACCTCTGGGGCCAACGTCCTGACTTTC. Translation gives CSARTSGANVLTF.

This clonotype came up many times. This chain links TRBV29-1 with TRBJ2-6; D gene uncertain. The V gene lost 2 bases and the J gene lost 0 bases, with 2 bases spanning the gap. This CDR3 has 13 amino acids. Germline-derived CDR1 and CDR2 are SQVTM and ANQGSEA. CDR3 nucleotides: TGCAGCGTTGAAAACTCTGGGGCCAACGTCCTGACTTTC. It codes for CSVENSGANVLTF.

The rearrangement uses TRBV12-3 or TRBV12-4 and TRBJ2-5; D ambiguous. Trimming removed 6 bases from V and 4 bases from J, with 15 bases in between. The CDR3 runs to 14 residues. The DNA of the CDR3 is TGTGCCAGCAGCCTGAACGGGCAAAGAGAGACCCAGTACTTC. Its translation: CASSLNGQRETQYF.

This clonotype was counted ten times or more. This chain links TRBV12-3 or TRBV12-4 with TRBJ2-1; D is unclear. The V gene lost 4 bases and the J gene lost 8 bases, with 15 bases spanning the gap. The CDR3 is made up of 14 amino acids. CDR3 nucleotide sequence: TGTGCCAGCAGTTACACATCGGAGCTCGATGAGCAGTTCTTC. Amino acid sequence: CASSYTSELDEQFF.

This clonotype was detected only a few times. This chain connects TRBV30 to TRBJ2-7, with a tentative D call TRBD2 (6 bases). This CDR3 has 13 residues. V was trimmed by 0 bases and J by 9 bases, leaving 15 bases between them. CDR1 and CDR2 (germline): GTSNPN, SVGIG (reference sequence). CDR3 in amino acids: CAWSVRLRDGQYF. The CDR3 DNA reads as TGTGCCTGGAGTGTACGGTTGCGGGACGGGCAGTACTTC.

The table lists this clonotype with a few counts. V usage is TRBV29-1 and J usage is TRBJ2-5, with 9 bases that match TRBD1. Germline V gives CDR1 SQVTM, CDR2 ANQGSEA. This CDR3 is built from 14 residues. V was pared by 6 bases and J by 2 bases, with 7 bases of the junction left unmatched. The CDR3 protein is CSVEEQGAQETQYF. The CDR3 DNA follows: TGCAGCGTGGAGGAACAGGGGGCACAAGAGACCCAGTACTTC.